This T cell receptor (beta chain) was captured in a study of shared clonotypes between healthy human individuals. Naive CD8 cells were CD45RO-negative, positively selected for CCR7, excluding terminally differentiated effector memory CD45RA+ cells. This CDR3 is built from 17 residues. CDR1 is MGHDK and CDR2 is SYGVNS in the germline V gene. V lost 3 bases, J lost 3 bases, and 20 bases lay in between. TCRdb's copy holds only in-frame clones and misses some; the assay was immunoSEQ multiplex PCR. In the table there are some 2,100,000 clones, about 93% of which are singletons. The clonotype comes from a young man in good health. Some clones in this sample may be carry-over from other donors' samples. This chain connects TRBV25-1 to TRBJ1-1; D call uncertain. Sequenced: naive CD8+ T cells from PBMCs. The CDR3, as DNA: TGTGCCAGCAGTGAGGGAGCGTCTGACCCATATTACACTGAAGCTTTCTTT. Translated, it gives CASSEGASDPYYTEAFF.